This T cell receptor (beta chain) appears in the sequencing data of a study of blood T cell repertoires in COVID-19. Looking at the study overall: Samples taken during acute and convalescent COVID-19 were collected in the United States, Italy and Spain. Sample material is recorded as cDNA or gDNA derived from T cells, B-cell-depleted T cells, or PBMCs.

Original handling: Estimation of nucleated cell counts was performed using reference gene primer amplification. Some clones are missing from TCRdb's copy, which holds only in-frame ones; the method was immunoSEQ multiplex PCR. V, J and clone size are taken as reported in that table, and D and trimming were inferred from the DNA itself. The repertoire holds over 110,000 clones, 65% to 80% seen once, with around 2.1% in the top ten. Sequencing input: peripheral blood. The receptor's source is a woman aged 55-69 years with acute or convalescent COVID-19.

In DNA, the CDR3 is TGTGCCAGCTCACCAACCAGGAACACTGAAGCTTTCTTT. Translation: CASSPTRNTEAFF. The rearrangement links TRBV18 to TRBJ1-1; D not certain. Germline V gene data show CDR1 as KGHSH and CDR2 as LQKENI. V was shortened by 2 bases and J by 1 base, with 5 bases between the two germline ends. This CDR3 is 13 amino acids long.